A selection of T cell receptor beta chains follows, all from one sample in a study of cytomegalovirus exposure and HLA in healthy donors. Only in-frame clones appear in the TCRdb table, and some are missing; sequencing was by immunoSEQ multiplex PCR. Here the sample spans some 99,000 clones, approximately 69% being singletons. The specimen was PBMCs. The receptors derive from a female donor in good health and CMV-seronegative. Each CDR3 is given with its conserved first and last residue. D genes are given only for firm matches. Size is omitted from some rows. Given values are once, few, many or a class for expanded clones.

>TRBV18|.|TRBJ2-4|TRBD2
TGTGCCAGCTCACTCTCCGGGACTAGCGGGTGGGCCAAAAACATTCAGTACTTC
CASSLSGTSGWAKNIQYF
>TRBV6-4|.|TRBJ2-1|TRBD2
TGTGCCAGCAGTGGGGGGACTAGCGTCGATGAGCAGTTCTTC
CASSGGTSVDEQFF
>TRBV10-3|.|TRBJ1-1|.
TGTGCCATCACTGGGGCAGCGAACACTGAAGCTTTCTTT
CAITGAANTEAFF
>TRBV6-6|few|TRBJ2-7|.
TGTGCCAGCAGTTACTCCGCAGCGGAGGAAGGATACGAGCAGTACTTC
CASSYSAAEEGYEQYF
>TRBV19|.|TRBJ2-3|TRBD2
TGTGCCAGTAGCGATCCCCTAGCGGGATCTAGCACAGATACGCAGTATTTT
CASSDPLAGSSTDTQYF
>TRBV7-2|.|TRBJ1-1|.
TGTGCCAGCAGCTTATACGGAGCGAACACTGAAGCTTTCTTT
CASSLYGANTEAFF
>TRBV29-1|few|TRBJ1-1|TRBD1
TGCAGCGTGGAAGGACAGGAGAACACTGAAGCTTTCTTT
CSVEGQENTEAFF
>TRBV29-1|.|TRBJ2-5|.
TGCAGCGTGGCCAAGGAGCCCGAGACCCAGTACTTC
CSVAKEPETQYF
>TRBV7-3|.|TRBJ2-3|.
TGTGCCAGCAGCTTAAACGCACTCACAGATACGCAGTATTTT
CASSLNALTDTQYF
>TRBV29-1|.|TRBJ1-2|TRBD1
TGCAGCGTTGAAGAATTCGAAGCCACAGGGGGCGAGGATGGCTACACCTTC
CSVEEFEATGGEDGYTF
>TRBV19|.|TRBJ2-1|.
TGTGCCAGTAGTATAGTACTCGACATCGAGGGAAATGAGCAGTTCTTC
CASSIVLDIEGNEQFF
>TRBV7-9|once|TRBJ1-1|.
TGTGCCAGCAGCCCCACTCGGGGGGACGGCGGGGCTTTCTTT
CASSPTRGDGGAFF
>TRBV25-1|few|TRBJ1-2|TRBD1
TGTGCCAGCAGTTTGGGGACAGCGACCTATGGCTACACCTTC
CASSLGTATYGYTF
>TRBV7-2|.|TRBJ1-5|.
TGTGCCAGCAGCCTAACGACAAATAGCAATCAGCCCCAGCATTTT
CASSLTTNSNQPQHF